The sequence of this T cell receptor beta chain was determined in a study of T cells in Graves' hyperthyroidism and ophthalmopathy. Amplification of TCR beta CDR3 regions was performed using RNA transcripts as template. First-round RT-PCR targeting the TCR CDR3 was performed with the HTBI primer set. Via MiXCR, TCRdb re-called the multiplex PCR reads, giving one row per CDR3 protein. This table holds about 720,000 distinct CDR3 sequences, about 16% found once. This clonotype was counted many times. CDR3 length: 15 amino acids. The germline V gene encodes CDR1 LGHNT and CDR2 FRNRAP. The V end lost 0 bases, the J end lost 2 bases, and 8 bases lay between the germline ends.

The sample was blood. The TCR originated in a man between 18 and 29 years old with Graves' hyperthyroidism. This sequence joins TRBV12-5 and TRBJ1-3; D not certain. CDR3 in DNA: TGTGCTAGTGGTTTGGTAGTAGGGCCTGGAAACACCATATATTTT. Encoded protein: CASGLVVGPGNTIYF.